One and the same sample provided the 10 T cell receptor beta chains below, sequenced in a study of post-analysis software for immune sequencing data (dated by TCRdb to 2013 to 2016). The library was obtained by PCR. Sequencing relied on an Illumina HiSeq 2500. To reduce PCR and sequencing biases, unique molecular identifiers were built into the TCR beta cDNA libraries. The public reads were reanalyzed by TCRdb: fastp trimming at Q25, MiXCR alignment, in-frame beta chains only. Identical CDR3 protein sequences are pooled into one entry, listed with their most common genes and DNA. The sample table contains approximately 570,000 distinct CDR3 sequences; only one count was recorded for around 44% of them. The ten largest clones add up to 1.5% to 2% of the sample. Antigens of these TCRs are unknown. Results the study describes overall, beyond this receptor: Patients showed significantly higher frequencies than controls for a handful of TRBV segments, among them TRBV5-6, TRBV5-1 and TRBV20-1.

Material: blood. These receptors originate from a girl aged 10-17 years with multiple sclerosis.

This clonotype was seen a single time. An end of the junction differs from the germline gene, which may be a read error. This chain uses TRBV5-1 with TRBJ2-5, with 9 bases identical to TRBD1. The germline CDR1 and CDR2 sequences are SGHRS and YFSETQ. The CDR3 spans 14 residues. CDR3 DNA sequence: TGCGCCAGCAGCCCTGGACAGGGGAAAGAGCCCCAGTACTTC. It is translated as CASSPGQGKEPQYF.

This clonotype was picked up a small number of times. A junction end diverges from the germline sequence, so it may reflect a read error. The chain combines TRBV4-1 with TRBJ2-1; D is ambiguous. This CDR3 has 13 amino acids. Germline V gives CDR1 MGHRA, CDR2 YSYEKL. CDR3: CASSQGAYNEQFF. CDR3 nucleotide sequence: TGTGCCAGCAGCCAAGGAGCCTACAATGAGCAGTTCTTC.

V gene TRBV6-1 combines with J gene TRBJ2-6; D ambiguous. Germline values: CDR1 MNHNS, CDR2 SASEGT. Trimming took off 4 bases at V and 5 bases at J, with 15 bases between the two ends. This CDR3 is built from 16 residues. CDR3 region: CASSGARNSRANVLTF. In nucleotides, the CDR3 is TGTGCCAGCAGTGGGGCACGGAACTCACGGGCCAACGTCCTGACTTTC.

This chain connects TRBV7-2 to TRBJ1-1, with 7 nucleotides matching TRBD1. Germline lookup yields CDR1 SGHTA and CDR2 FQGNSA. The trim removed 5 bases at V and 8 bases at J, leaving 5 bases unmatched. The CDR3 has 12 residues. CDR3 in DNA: TGTGCCAGCAGCGTATTAGGGGGCGAAGCTTTCTTT. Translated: CASSVLGGEAFF.

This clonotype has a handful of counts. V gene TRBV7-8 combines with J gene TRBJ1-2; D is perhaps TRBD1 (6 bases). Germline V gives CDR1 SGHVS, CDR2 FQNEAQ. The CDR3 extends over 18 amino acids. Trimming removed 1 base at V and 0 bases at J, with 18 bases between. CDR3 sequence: CASSLVLGAQRANYGYTF. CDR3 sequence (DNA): TGTGCCAGCAGCTTAGTTTTGGGGGCGCAGAGGGCTAACTATGGCTACACCTTC.

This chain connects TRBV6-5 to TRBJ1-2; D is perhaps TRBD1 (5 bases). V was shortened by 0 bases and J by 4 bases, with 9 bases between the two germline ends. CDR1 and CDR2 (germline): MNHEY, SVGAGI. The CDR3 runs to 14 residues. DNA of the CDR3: TGTGCCAGCAGTTACTCGACAGAGCGCTATGGCTACACCTTC. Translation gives CASSYSTERYGYTF.

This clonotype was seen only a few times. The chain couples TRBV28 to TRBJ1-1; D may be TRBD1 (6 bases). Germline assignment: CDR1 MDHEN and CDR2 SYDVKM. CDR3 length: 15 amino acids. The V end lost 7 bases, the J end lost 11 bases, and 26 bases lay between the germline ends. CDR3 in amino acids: CASKVAGGGENQAFF. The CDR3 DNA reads TGTGCCAGCAAGGTGGCAGGCGGGGGCGAAAATCAGGCTTTCTTT.

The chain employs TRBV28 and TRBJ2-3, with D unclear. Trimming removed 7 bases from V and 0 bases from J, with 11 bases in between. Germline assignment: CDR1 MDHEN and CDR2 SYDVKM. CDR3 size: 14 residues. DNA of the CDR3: TGTGCCAGCACCCGTCCGCCTAGCACAGATACGCAGTATTTT. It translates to CASTRPPSTDTQYF.

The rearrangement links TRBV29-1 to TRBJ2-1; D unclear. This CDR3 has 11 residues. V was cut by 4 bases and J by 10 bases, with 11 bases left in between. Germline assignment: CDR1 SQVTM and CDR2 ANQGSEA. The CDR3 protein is CSVGPAAEQFF. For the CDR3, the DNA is TGCAGCGTTGGGCCCGCTGCGGAGCAGTTCTTC.

CDR3 region: CSVRTYGYTF. DNA of the CDR3: TGCAGCGTTAGGACCTATGGCTACACCTTC. V usage is TRBV29-1 and J usage is TRBJ1-2; no firm D call. The germline gives CDR1 SQVTM, CDR2 ANQGSEA. V was pared by 5 bases and J by 4 bases, with 5 bases between. The CDR3 contains 10 residues.